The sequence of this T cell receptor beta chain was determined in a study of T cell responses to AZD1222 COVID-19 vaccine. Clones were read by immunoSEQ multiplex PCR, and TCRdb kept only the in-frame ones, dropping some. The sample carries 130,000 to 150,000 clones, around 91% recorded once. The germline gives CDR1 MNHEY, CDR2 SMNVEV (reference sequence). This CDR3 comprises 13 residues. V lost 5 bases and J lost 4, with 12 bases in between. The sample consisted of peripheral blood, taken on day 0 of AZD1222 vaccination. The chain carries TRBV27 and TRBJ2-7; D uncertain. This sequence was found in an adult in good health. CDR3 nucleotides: TGTGCCAGCAGTCCGAGGACCCTTTACGAGCAGTACTTC. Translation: CASSPRTLYEQYF.